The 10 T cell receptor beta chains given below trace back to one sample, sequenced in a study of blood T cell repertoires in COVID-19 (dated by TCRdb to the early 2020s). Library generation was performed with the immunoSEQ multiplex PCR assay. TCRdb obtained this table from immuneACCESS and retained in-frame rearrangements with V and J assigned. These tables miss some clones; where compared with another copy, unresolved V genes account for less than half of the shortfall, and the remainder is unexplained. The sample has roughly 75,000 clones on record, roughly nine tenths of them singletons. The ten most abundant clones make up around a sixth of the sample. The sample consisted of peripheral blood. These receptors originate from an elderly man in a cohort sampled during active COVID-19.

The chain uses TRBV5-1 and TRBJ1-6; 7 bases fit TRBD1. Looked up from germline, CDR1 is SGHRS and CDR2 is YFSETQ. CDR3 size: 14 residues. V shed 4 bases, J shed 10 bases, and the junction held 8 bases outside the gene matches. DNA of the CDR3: TGCGCCAGCAGCCTGGAGGACAGGCAATCACCCCTCCACTTT. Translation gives CASSLEDRQSPLHF.

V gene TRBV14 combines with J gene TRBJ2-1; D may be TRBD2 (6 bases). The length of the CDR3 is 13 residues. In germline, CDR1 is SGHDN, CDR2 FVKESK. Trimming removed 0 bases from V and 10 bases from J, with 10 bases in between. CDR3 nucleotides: TGTGCCAGCAGCCAAGAGCTCCTAGCGGAGCAGTTCTTC. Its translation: CASSQELLAEQFF.

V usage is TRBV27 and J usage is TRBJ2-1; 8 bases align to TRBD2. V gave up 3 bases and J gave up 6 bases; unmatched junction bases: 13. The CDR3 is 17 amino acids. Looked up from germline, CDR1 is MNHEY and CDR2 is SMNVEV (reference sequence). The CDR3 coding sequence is TGTGCCAGCAGTTTCTCCCCGGGGCGGGGGGAACGCAATGAGCAGTTCTTC. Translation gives CASSFSPGRGERNEQFF.

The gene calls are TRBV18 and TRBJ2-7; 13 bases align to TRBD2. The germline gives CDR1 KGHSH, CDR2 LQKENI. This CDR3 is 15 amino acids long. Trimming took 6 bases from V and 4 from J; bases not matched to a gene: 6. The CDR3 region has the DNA TGTGCCAGCTCCCGAACTAGCGGGGGGGAATACGAGCAGTACTTC. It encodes CASSRTSGGEYEQYF. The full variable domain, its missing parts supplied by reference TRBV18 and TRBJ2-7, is NAGVMQNPRHLVRRRGQEARLRCSPMKGHSHVYWYRQLPEEGLKFMVYLQKENIIDESGMPKERFSAEFPKEGPSILRIQQVVRGDSAAYFCASSRTSGGEYEQYFGPGTRLTVT.

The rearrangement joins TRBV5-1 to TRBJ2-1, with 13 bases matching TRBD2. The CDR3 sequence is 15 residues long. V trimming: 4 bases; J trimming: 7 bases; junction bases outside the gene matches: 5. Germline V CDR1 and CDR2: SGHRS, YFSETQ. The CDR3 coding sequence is TGCGCCAGCAGCCCGACTAGCGGGGGGCGAAATGAGCAGTTCTTC. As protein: CASSPTSGGRNEQFF.

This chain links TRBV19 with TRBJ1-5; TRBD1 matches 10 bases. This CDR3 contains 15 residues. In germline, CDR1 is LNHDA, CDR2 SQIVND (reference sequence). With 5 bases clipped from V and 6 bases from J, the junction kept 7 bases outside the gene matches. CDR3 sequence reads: CASSDRGRGSQPQHF. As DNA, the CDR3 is TGTGCCAGTAGTGACAGGGGGCGCGGGAGTCAGCCCCAGCATTTT. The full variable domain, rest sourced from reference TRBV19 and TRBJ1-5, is DGGITQSPKYLFRKEGQNVTLSCEQNLNHDAMYWYRQDPGQGLRLIYYSQIVNDFQKGDIAEGYSVSREKKESFPLTVTSAQKNPTAFYLCASSDRGRGSQPQHFGDGTRLSIL.

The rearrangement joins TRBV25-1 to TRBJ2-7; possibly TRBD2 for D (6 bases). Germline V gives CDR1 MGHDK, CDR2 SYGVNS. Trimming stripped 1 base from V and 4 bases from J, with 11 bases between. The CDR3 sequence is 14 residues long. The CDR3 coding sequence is TGTGCCAGCAGTGAATTGGGCGGGATTTACGAGCAGTACTTC. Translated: CASSELGGIYEQYF.

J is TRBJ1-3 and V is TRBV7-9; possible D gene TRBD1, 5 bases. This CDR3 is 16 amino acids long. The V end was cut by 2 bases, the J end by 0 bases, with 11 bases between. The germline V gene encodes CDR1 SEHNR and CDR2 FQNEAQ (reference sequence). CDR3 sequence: CASSLPGRTSGNTIYF. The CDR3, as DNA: TGTGCCAGCAGCTTACCAGGGAGGACCTCTGGAAACACCATATATTTT.

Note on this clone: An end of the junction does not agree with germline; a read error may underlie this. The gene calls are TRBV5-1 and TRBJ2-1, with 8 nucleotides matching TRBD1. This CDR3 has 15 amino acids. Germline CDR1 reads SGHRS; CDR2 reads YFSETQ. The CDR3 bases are TGCGCCAGCAGCTGGACAGGGCTCTCCAACAATGAGCAGTTCTTC. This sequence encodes CASSWTGLSNNEQFF.

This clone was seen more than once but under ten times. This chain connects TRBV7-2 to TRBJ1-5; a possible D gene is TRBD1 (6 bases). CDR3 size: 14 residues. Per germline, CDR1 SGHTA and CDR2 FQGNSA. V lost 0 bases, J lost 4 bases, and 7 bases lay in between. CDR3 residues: CASSLAGANQPQHF. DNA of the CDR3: TGTGCCAGCAGCTTAGCGGGGGCGAATCAGCCCCAGCATTTT.